This T cell receptor beta chain was observed in a study of blood T cell repertoires in COVID-19. Study background: Samples of COVID-19 (acute and convalescent) were obtained from the United States, Italy and Spain. Sources were T cells, B-cell-depleted T cells, or PBMCs; the material itself was cDNA or gDNA.

This CDR3 contains 17 residues. Germline V gives CDR1 LGHNA, CDR2 YSLEER. After removal of 1 base from V and 7 bases from J, the junction contained 8 bases not matched to a gene. Seattle patient enrollment occurred during active infection, with longitudinal follow-up thereafter. As originally analysed: Reference gene primers were amplified, and this amplification served to estimate nucleated cell counts. Sequencing used immunoSEQ multiplex PCR; TCRdb keeps in-frame clones, though not all of them. V and J calls and clone size are those listed in that table; D and trimming were worked out from the DNA. The sample shows 310,000 or so clones, about 88% of them seen only once.

The chain employs TRBV4-3 and TRBJ2-3, with TRBD2 identical over 13 bases. The receptor comes from a woman in her 30s with COVID-19, enrolled during active disease. The sequencing input was peripheral blood. The CDR3 loop reads CASSQGSTSGRENTQYF. The CDR3 nucleotides read TGCGCCAGCAGCCAAGGCTCTACTAGCGGGAGGGAGAATACGCAGTATTTT.